This T cell receptor beta chain emerged from a study of cytomegalovirus exposure and HLA in healthy donors. The study's findings and limits: Most TCR sequences were uncommon, yet certain public TCRs appeared in many donors.

CDR3 length equals 14 residues. The germline V gene has CDR1 MDHEN and CDR2 SYDVKM. V lost 4 bases and J lost 5; bases outside the gene matches: 5. It was with 60 Vbeta and 13 Jbeta primers that the PCR ran. The assay was immunoSEQ multiplex PCR, and TCRdb's table has in-frame clones only and misses some. Here the sample spans 180,000 or so clones, 79% being singletons. Concerning this clone: Antigen specificity is unknown.

Sequencing was done on a sample of PBMCs. The receptor comes from a woman in her forties or fifties in good health and CMV-seronegative. The rearrangement uses TRBV28 and TRBJ2-3; TRBD1 matches at 8 bases. In DNA, the CDR3 is TGTGCCAGCAGTTCGGGACAGGCGGGAGATACGCAGTATTTT. The encoded protein is CASSSGQAGDTQYF.